Listed below are T cell receptor beta chains from one sample, sequenced in a study of T cells in Graves' hyperthyroidism and ophthalmopathy. TCRdb called the multiplex PCR reads again in MiXCR, with one record for every CDR3 protein. This table has some 600,000 distinct CDR3 sequences, under 60% appearing once. Sequenced sample: peripheral blood or thyroid tissue (not recorded which). The receptors stem from a young woman with Graves' hyperthyroidism. The CDR3 runs from the conserved cysteine through the conserved F or W. Each record gives: CDR3 length, D gene, V gene, J gene, clone size, CDR3 protein, CDR3 DNA. The D gene is left open where the match is weak. Where a row states a size, it is once, few, many or the class of an expanded clone; other rows omit it.

length: 14
D: NA
V: TRBV7-9
J: TRBJ2-7
size: few
CDR3: CASSFPLVAYEQYF
DNA: TGTGCCAGCAGCTTCCCACTAGTGGCCTACGAGCAGTACTTC

length: 15
D: NA
V: TRBV5-1
J: TRBJ2-7
size: NA
CDR3: CASSLGLTVSYEQYF
DNA: TGCGCCAGCAGCTTGGGGCTAACCGTCTCCTACGAGCAGTACTTC

length: 15
D: NA
V: TRBV7-9
J: TRBJ1-1
size: many
CDR3: CASSFGSGGGTEAFF
DNA: TGTGCCAGCAGCTTCGGGTCGGGAGGGGGTACTGAAGCTTTCTTT

length: 18
D: TRBD2
V: TRBV7-6
J: TRBJ2-7
size: NA
CDR3: CASSVEVLAGGLLYEQYF
DNA: TGTGCCAGCAGCGTTGAAGTCCTAGCGGGAGGGCTTCTTTACGAGCAGTACTTC

length: 16
D: NA
V: TRBV7-9
J: TRBJ1-2
size: NA
CDR3: CASSLAGRTTGYGYTF
DNA: TGTGCCAGCAGCTTGGCGGGACGGACCACTGGCTATGGCTACACCTTC

length: 14
D: NA
V: TRBV10-3
J: TRBJ1-2
size: NA
CDR3: CAISDEGALRGYTF
DNA: TGTGCCATCAGTGACGAAGGGGCCTTACGGGGCTACACCTTC

length: 16
D: TRBD2
V: TRBV7-8
J: TRBJ2-5
size: NA
CDR3: CASSQGNSGGQETQYF
DNA: TGCGCCAGCAGCCAAGGGAATAGCGGGGGGCAAGAGACCCAGTACTTC

length: 18
D: NA
V: TRBV10-3
J: TRBJ2-6
size: NA
CDR3: CAISDPTDSSSGANVLTF
DNA: TGTGCCATCAGTGACCCGACAGATTCTAGCTCTGGGGCCAACGTCCTGACTTTC

length: 15
D: NA
V: TRBV20-1
J: TRBJ2-2
size: once
CDR3: CSATQFSPNTGELFF
DNA: TGCAGTGCTACCCAGTTTTCCCCGAACACCGGGGAGCTGTTTTTT

length: 14
D: TRBD2
V: TRBV20-1
J: TRBJ2-7
size: NA
CDR3: CSAKPGLADFEQYF
DNA: TGCAGTGCTAAGCCGGGACTAGCGGACTTCGAGCAGTACTTC

length: 14
D: NA
V: TRBV29-1
J: TRBJ1-1
size: many
CDR3: CSVVEDRAYTEAFF
DNA: TGCAGCGTCGTCGAGGACAGAGCTTACACTGAAGCTTTCTTT

length: 17
D: NA
V: TRBV5-1
J: TRBJ1-6
size: NA
CDR3: CASSQEAGKTYNSPLHF
DNA: TGCGCCAGCAGCCAAGAGGCGGGAAAGACGTATAATTCACCCCTCCACTTT

length: 13
D: NA
V: TRBV7-9
J: TRBJ2-7
size: NA
CDR3: CASSFRPVEELYF
DNA: TGTGCCAGCAGCTTCAGGCCCGTTGAGGAGCTGTACTTC

length: 13
D: NA
V: TRBV7-6
J: TRBJ1-4
size: NA
CDR3: CASSWAAVEKLFF
DNA: TGTGCCAGCAGCTGGGCGGCAGTGGAAAAACTGTTTTTT

length: 15
D: TRBD1
V: TRBV7-8
J: TRBJ1-1
size: NA
CDR3: CASSLSGTGGREAFF
DNA: TGTGCCAGCAGCTTATCCGGGACAGGGGGTCGGGAAGCTTTCTTT

length: 15
D: TRBD2
V: TRBV10-3
J: TRBJ2-7
size: once
CDR3: CAISEEAGPEYEQYF
DNA: TGTGCCATCAGCGAAGAAGCGGGACCAGAATACGAGCAGTACTTC

length: 14
D: NA
V: TRBV11-1
J: TRBJ1-3
size: NA
CDR3: CASSTRTAGNTIYF
DNA: TGTGCCAGCAGCACTCGGACAGCAGGAAACACCATATATTTT

length: 15
D: NA
V: TRBV29-1
J: TRBJ2-7
size: NA
CDR3: CSVGGHIESSYERYF
DNA: TGCAGCGTTGGGGGACACATAGAATCCTCCTACGAGCGGTACTTC

length: 16
D: TRBD2
V: TRBV5-1
J: TRBJ2-2
size: NA
CDR3: CASSFLAGADTGELFF
DNA: TGCGCCAGCAGCTTCCTAGCGGGAGCGGACACCGGGGAGCTGTTTTTT

length: 11
D: NA
V: TRBV10-3
J: TRBJ2-7
size: NA
CDR3: CAISGGYEQYF
DNA: TGTGCCATCAGTGGCGGGTACGAGCAGTACTTC

length: 12
D: NA
V: TRBV7-2
J: TRBJ2-5
size: few
CDR3: CASSQGPGAQYF
DNA: TGCGCCAGCAGCCAAGGCCCAGGGGCCCAGTACTTC

length: 12
D: NA
V: TRBV20-1
J: TRBJ2-2
size: NA
CDR3: CSARDHAGELFF
DNA: TGCAGTGCTAGAGATCATGCCGGGGAGCTGTTTTTT

length: 13
D: NA
V: TRBV7-9
J: TRBJ2-7
size: NA
CDR3: CASSFEPFYEQYF
DNA: TGTGCCAGCAGCTTTGAGCCGTTCTACGAGCAGTACTTC

length: 15
D: TRBD1
V: TRBV20-1
J: TRBJ2-7
size: NA
CDR3: CSARDPGQGESEQYF
DNA: TGCAGTGCTAGAGATCCGGGACAGGGAGAATCCGAGCAGTACTTC

length: 13
D: NA
V: TRBV7-9
J: TRBJ2-7
size: few
CDR3: CASSLAAAGPMYF
DNA: TGTGCCAGCAGCTTAGCGGCTGCGGGACCCATGTACTTC

length: 14
D: NA
V: TRBV7-9
J: TRBJ1-4
size: few
CDR3: CASSLAGAPEKLFF
DNA: TGTGCCAGCAGCTTAGCTGGGGCCCCTGAAAAACTGTTTTTT

length: 11
D: NA
V: TRBV29-1
J: TRBJ2-1
size: few
CDR3: CAGNIYNEQFF
DNA: TGCGCAGGGAACATCTACAATGAGCAGTTCTTC

length: 16
D: TRBD2
V: TRBV2
J: TRBJ2-7
size: NA
CDR3: CASSSLTSGRAYEQYF
DNA: TGTGCCAGCAGTTCGTTGACTAGCGGGAGGGCCTACGAGCAGTACTTC

length: 15
D: NA
V: TRBV7-9
J: TRBJ1-4
size: NA
CDR3: CASSQELVGDEKLFF
DNA: TGTGCCAGCAGCCAGGAACTAGTTGGCGATGAAAAACTGTTTTTT

length: 13
D: NA
V: TRBV10-3
J: TRBJ2-5
size: many
CDR3: CAISDGLGETQYF
DNA: TGTGCCATCAGTGATGGGTTAGGAGAGACCCAGTACTTC

length: 14
D: NA
V: TRBV24-1
J: TRBJ1-4
size: many
CDR3: CATSASASREKLFF
DNA: TGTGCCACCAGTGCCTCGGCTAGTCGGGAAAAACTGTTTTTT

length: 15
D: NA
V: TRBV7-2
J: TRBJ2-3
size: NA
CDR3: CASSLSDTEVGTQYF
DNA: TGTGCCAGCAGCTTATCGGACACCGAAGTGGGTACGCAGTATTTT

length: 13
D: NA
V: TRBV10-3
J: TRBJ1-4
size: NA
CDR3: CAISQGANEKLFF
DNA: TGTGCCATCAGTCAAGGGGCTAATGAAAAACTGTTTTTT

length: 15
D: NA
V: TRBV5-5
J: TRBJ1-1
size: few
CDR3: CASSSPGHLNTEAFF
DNA: TGTGCCAGCAGCTCACCGGGACACCTGAACACTGAAGCTTTCTTT

length: 14
D: NA
V: TRBV10-2
J: TRBJ2-2
size: NA
CDR3: CASSRRVFGGELFF
DNA: TGCGCCAGCTCCCGGCGGGTTTTTGGCGGGGAGCTGTTTTTT

length: 13
D: TRBD1
V: TRBV7-9
J: TRBJ1-2
size: many
CDR3: CASSFGQGYGYTF
DNA: TGTGCCAGCAGTTTCGGACAGGGCTATGGCTACACCTTC

length: 13
D: NA
V: TRBV2
J: TRBJ1-1
size: NA
CDR3: CASTLSSTGPAFF
DNA: TGTGCCAGCACCCTTAGTTCTACAGGGCCTGCTTTCTTT

length: 14
D: NA
V: TRBV15
J: TRBJ1-6
size: many
CDR3: CATSRALTDSPLHF
DNA: TGTGCCACCAGCCGCGCTTTGACGGATTCACCCCTCCACTTT

length: 12
D: TRBD1
V: TRBV29-1
J: TRBJ1-2
size: many
CDR3: CSVETGLFGYTF
DNA: TGCAGCGTTGAGACAGGGCTGTTTGGCTACACCTTC

length: 13
D: TRBD2
V: TRBV29-1
J: TRBJ2-7
size: NA
CDR3: CSVGQAGGGEQYF
DNA: TGCAGCGTTGGGCAGGCGGGGGGGGGAGAGCAGTACTTC

length: 12
D: NA
V: TRBV2
J: TRBJ1-1
size: once
CDR3: CASSSDKAEAFF
DNA: TGTGCCAGCAGTTCGGACAAGGCGGAAGCTTTCTTT

length: 13
D: TRBD1
V: TRBV29-1
J: TRBJ2-7
size: many
CDR3: CSVHRDSSYEQYF
DNA: TGCAGCGTTCACCGGGACAGCTCCTACGAGCAGTACTTC

length: 15
D: NA
V: TRBV29-1
J: TRBJ1-1
size: many
CDR3: CSVVGVLLGRGAAFF
DNA: TGCAGCGTTGTGGGGGTTCTCCTCGGCAGGGGAGCGGCTTTCTTT

length: 16
D: NA
V: TRBV15
J: TRBJ2-7
size: many
CDR3: CATSRGRGQGGYEQYF
DNA: TGTGCCACCAGCAGGGGCCGAGGGCAGGGGGGATACGAGCAGTACTTC

length: 12
D: NA
V: TRBV2
J: TRBJ2-7
size: NA
CDR3: CASSSFGYEQCF
DNA: TGTGCCAGCAGTTCCTTTGGTTACGAGCAGTGCTTC

length: 13
D: NA
V: TRBV7-2
J: TRBJ1-4
size: many
CDR3: CASSLQGREKLFF
DNA: TGTGCCAGCAGCTTACAGGGTCGGGAAAAACTGTTTTTT

length: 12
D: NA
V: TRBV5-1
J: TRBJ1-1
size: many
CDR3: CASSFGGTEAFF
DNA: TGTGCCAGCAGTTTTGGGGGGACTGAAGCTTTCTTT

length: 13
D: NA
V: TRBV20-1
J: TRBJ1-6
size: NA
CDR3: CSARFSGNSPLHF
DNA: TGCAGTGCTAGATTTAGTGGAAATTCACCCCTCCACTTT

length: 12
D: TRBD1
V: TRBV19
J: TRBJ2-5
size: NA
CDR3: CASNQGAQTQYF
DNA: TGTGCCAGTAATCAGGGGGCGCAGACCCAGTACTTC